This T cell receptor (beta chain) was found in a study of response to subunit inactivated influenza vaccine. Trimming pared 3 bases from V and 2 bases from J, leaving 8 bases between. The CDR3 is 13 amino acids. Germline CDR1 and CDR2: DFQATT and SNEGSKA (reference sequence). In TCRdb, the RT-PCR reads were re-called with MiXCR into one record per CDR3 protein. Of some 570,000 distinct CDR3 sequences in the sample, about 11% were seen once. The sample was also reused in another study, on T cells expressing NK-cell markers. This second report adds: 5'RACE template switching built TCR beta cDNA with unique molecular identifiers.

The starting material was PBMCs from blood, obtained on the day of vaccination. This clonotype was obtained from a man in his fifties or sixties who received an inactivated influenza vaccine. The V call is TRBV20-1, the J call TRBJ2-1; TRBD2 might be the D (5 bases). CDR3 DNA: TGCAGTGCTAGCCTGGGAGCCTACAATGAGCAGTTCTTC. Its protein product is CSASLGAYNEQFF.